Presented here are 24 T cell receptor beta chains from one specimen sequenced in a study of beta chain features in type 1 diabetes. General study findings and limits: In every one of the four CD4+ subsets, TCRB CDR3s were moderately but significantly shorter in Type 1 diabetes patients.

Expressed TCRB transcripts were sequenced after all isolated RNA was converted to cDNA. Only in-frame clones appear in the TCRdb table, and some are missing; sequencing was by immunoSEQ multiplex PCR. The repertoire includes under 300,000 clones, about 23% of them detected once, and around 0.013% sits in the top ten. Antigen specificity for these receptors is unknown. The sequencing input was naive CD4+ T cells from blood. Source of these receptors: a woman in her 30s with type 1 diabetes.

The chain joins TRBV28 to TRBJ2-1; D perhaps matches TRBD1 (5 bases). Per germline, CDR1 MDHEN and CDR2 SYDVKM. CDR3 length: 12 amino acids. The V end lost 9 bases, the J end lost 9 bases, and 15 bases lay between the germline ends. CDR3 bases: TGTGCCAGTAAGTCAGGGTTTCGTGAGCAGTTCTTC. Translation: CASKSGFREQFF.

This clone has only a few counts. V and J are TRBV7-3 and TRBJ1-1, with 8 bases fitting TRBD1. The germline CDR1 and CDR2 sequences are SGHTA and FQGTGA. After removal of 5 bases from V and 4 bases from J, the junction contained 6 bases not matched to a gene. The CDR3 is 14 amino acids. In DNA form, the CDR3 reads TGTGCCAGCAGCCCACAGGGGGGTGGCACTGAAGCTTTCTTT. Translated: CASSPQGGGTEAFF.

This chain joins TRBV5-1 and TRBJ1-1, with D hard to call. V was trimmed by 2 bases and J by 7 bases, leaving 12 bases between them. This CDR3 comprises 13 residues. Per the germline V gene, CDR1 is SGHRS and CDR2 is YFSETQ. This CDR3 reads CASSFGQHNEAFF. CDR3 coding DNA: TGCGCCAGCAGCTTTGGGCAGCATAATGAAGCTTTCTTT.

The gene calls are TRBV4-1 and TRBJ1-5; 7 positions match TRBD1. V dropped 4 bases and J dropped 8; count of bases not matched to a gene: 14. This CDR3 has 16 residues. Germline lookup yields CDR1 MGHRA and CDR2 YSYEKL. Written as DNA, the CDR3 is TGCGCCAGCAGCCCAACCTCCGACAGGGTCGGGAAGCCCCAGCATTTT. This translates into CASSPTSDRVGKPQHF.

The sample holds a few counts of this clone. V usage is TRBV7-3 and J usage is TRBJ2-1, with TRBD1 matching 7 bases. Losses at the gene ends were 1 base for V and 4 bases for J; bases not matched to a gene: 7. CDR3 size: 16 residues. CDR1 and CDR2 from the germline V gene are SGHTA and FQGTGA. Here the CDR3 reads CASSLRGGQQYNEQFF. CDR3 nucleotide sequence: TGTGCCAGCAGCTTAAGAGGGGGACAGCAGTACAATGAGCAGTTCTTC.

The chain combines TRBV2 with TRBJ1-2; D is unclear. Germline CDR1 SNHLY, CDR2 FYNNEI. V dropped 2 bases and J dropped 8 bases, with 9 bases sitting between them. CDR3 length: 12 amino acids. The CDR3 protein is CASSENREGYTF. The CDR3 nucleotides read TGTGCCAGCAGTGAAAACAGAGAGGGCTACACCTTC.

This chain connects TRBV5-1 to TRBJ2-1; unclear D gene. Trimming cost V 0 bases and J 5 bases, with 6 bases left between them. This CDR3 has 13 amino acids. Germline V gives CDR1 SGHRS, CDR2 YFSETQ. In DNA, the CDR3 is TGCGCCAGCAGCTTGGATCTAAACAATGAGCAGTTCTTC. As protein: CASSLDLNNEQFF.

This chain joins TRBV30 and TRBJ2-5; 8 bases map to TRBD1. The J segment lost 9 bases and the V segment lost 2 bases, leaving 8 bases of the junction unmatched. Per germline, CDR1 GTSNPN and CDR2 SVGIG (reference sequence). The CDR3 has 13 amino acids. The CDR3 coding sequence is TGTGCCTGGAGTCAAACGGACAGGGAGGCCCAGTACTTC. It yields the protein CAWSQTDREAQYF.

The chain joins TRBV28 to TRBJ1-2; D remains unclear. V was cut by 5 bases and J by 4 bases, with 11 bases left in between. This CDR3 region has 13 residues. CDR1 and CDR2 (germline): MDHEN, SYDVKM. DNA for the CDR3: TGTGCCAGCAGTGGCCTTAAATCCTATGGCTACACCTTC. Translation: CASSGLKSYGYTF.

This rearrangement joins TRBV7-9 to TRBJ1-1, with D maybe TRBD1 (5 bases). The germline V gene encodes CDR1 SEHNR and CDR2 FQNEAQ (reference sequence). The CDR3 consists of 15 residues. V was cut by 1 base and J by 4 bases, with 13 bases left in between. The chain's CDR3 is CASSLETGRATEAFF. DNA of the CDR3: TGTGCCAGCAGCTTAGAAACAGGCCGCGCCACTGAAGCTTTCTTT.

This clone was observed a few times. The chain carries TRBV25-1 and TRBJ2-7; no firm D call. The V end lost 3 bases, the J end lost 3 bases, and 9 bases lay between the germline ends. This CDR3 comprises 13 residues. The germline V gene has CDR1 MGHDK and CDR2 SYGVNS. CDR3 amino acids: CASSDVNSYEQYF. The CDR3 bases are TGTGCCAGCAGTGATGTTAACAGCTACGAGCAGTACTTC.

The genes are TRBV10-3 and TRBJ2-5; D gene ambiguous. The germline V and J ends were trimmed by 8 bases and 5 bases, with 9 bases remaining between them. CDR1 is ENHRY, CDR2 SYGVKD, per germline. The CDR3 spans 11 residues. In DNA, the CDR3 is TGTGCCATCGGCACCTGGGAGACCCAGTACTTC. The encoded protein is CAIGTWETQYF.

CDR3 nucleotides: TGTGCCAGTAGTAGACTCCCGGGACAGAACACTGAAGCTTTCTTT. Its protein is CASSRLPGQNTEAFF. V gene TRBV19 combines with J gene TRBJ1-1, with D possibly matching TRBD1 (6 bases). The CDR3 sequence is 15 residues long. V was cut by 4 bases and J by 1 base, with 13 bases left in between. Germline V lookup: CDR1 LNHDA, CDR2 SQIVND (reference sequence).

V gene TRBV6-5 combines with J gene TRBJ2-7; 11 bases agree with TRBD2. The CDR3 loop spans 14 amino acids. Germline assignment: CDR1 MNHEY and CDR2 SVGAGI. V trimming: 4 bases; J trimming: 3 bases; junction bases outside the gene matches: 2. CDR3 protein: CASSSTSGSYEQYF. CDR3 DNA sequence: TGTGCCAGCAGTTCTACTAGCGGGAGCTACGAGCAGTACTTC.

J is TRBJ2-5 and V is TRBV28; 8 bases match TRBD2. V was pared by 7 bases and J by 9 bases, with 7 bases of the junction left unmatched. The CDR3 is 12 amino acids. CDR1 MDHEN and CDR2 SYDVKM come from the germline V gene. CDR3 region: CASKDAGGPQYF. DNA for the CDR3: TGTGCCAGCAAGGACGCGGGAGGTCCCCAGTACTTC.

The count of this clone is one. The chain uses TRBV9 and TRBJ2-1, with 13 positions matching TRBD2. The CDR3 is made up of 15 amino acids. The ends lost 0 bases at V and 9 bases at J; junction bases unmatched: 3. Germline V gene lookup returns CDR1 SGDLS and CDR2 YYNGEE. CDR3 region: CASSVELAGGGEQFF. The CDR3 region has the DNA TGTGCCAGCAGCGTAGAACTAGCGGGAGGGGGTGAGCAGTTCTTC.

This clone has a handful of counts. The genes are TRBV6-5 and TRBJ2-7; D possibly corresponds to TRBD1 (5 bases). V was trimmed by 0 bases and J by 2 bases, leaving 8 bases between them. The CDR3 extends over 14 amino acids. Germline V gives CDR1 MNHEY, CDR2 SVGAGI. CDR3 residues: CASSYSDSTYEQYF. DNA for the CDR3: TGTGCCAGCAGTTACTCTGACAGCACCTACGAGCAGTACTTC.

V gene TRBV9 combines with J gene TRBJ1-5; D is possibly TRBD1 (6 bases). In germline, CDR1 is SGDLS, CDR2 YYNGEE. CDR3 length: 15 amino acids. Deletions cut 8 bases from V and 2 bases from J, with 17 bases between. The CDR3 sequence is CASSTTGSRNQPQHF. CDR3 DNA: TGTGCCAGTTCCACTACAGGGTCGCGCAATCAGCCCCAGCATTTT.

The genes are TRBV2 and TRBJ2-1; 7 bases map to TRBD2. This CDR3 region has 14 residues. Germline V gene lookup returns CDR1 SNHLY and CDR2 FYNNEI. The V segment lost 5 bases and the J segment 9 bases; nucleotides outside the gene matches: 10. In nucleotides, the CDR3 is TGTGCCAGCAGTACCCAACTAGCGTTGGGTGAGCAGTTCTTC. It encodes CASSTQLALGEQFF.

The chain carries TRBV18 and TRBJ2-7; 8 nucleotides match TRBD2. Germline CDR1 reads KGHSH; CDR2 reads LQKENI. V dropped 2 bases and J dropped 0; count of bases not matched to a gene: 3. There are 15 residues in the CDR3. The CDR3 sequence: CASSPLSGSSYEQYF. CDR3 DNA: TGTGCCAGCTCACCATTGAGCGGGAGCTCCTACGAGCAGTACTTC. The variable domain in full, completed from reference TRBV18 and TRBJ2-7, reads NAGVMQNPRHLVRRRGQEARLRCSPMKGHSHVYWYRQLPEEGLKFMVYLQKENIIDESGMPKERFSAEFPKEGPSILRIQQVVRGDSAAYFCASSPLSGSSYEQYFGPGTRLTVT.

This clone occurred a few times. This rearrangement joins TRBV5-1 to TRBJ2-1; the match to TRBD2 covers 8 bases. This CDR3 comprises 15 residues. Germline trimming cut 3 bases from V and 9 bases from J; bases unmatched to any gene: 11. Germline V gives CDR1 SGHRS, CDR2 YFSETQ. The CDR3 coding sequence is TGCGCCAGCAGCTCGGCGGGAGGACCTGGGGTTGAGCAGTTCTTC. Translation: CASSSAGGPGVEQFF.

This sequence joins TRBV5-1 and TRBJ2-7; 7 bases align to TRBD2. CDR3 size: 16 residues. After removal of 4 bases from V and 5 bases from J, the junction contained 15 bases not matched to a gene. Per the germline V gene, CDR1 is SGHRS and CDR2 is YFSETQ. The CDR3 region is CASSRVLGRAENEQYF. The CDR3 DNA sequence: TGCGCCAGCAGCCGGGTCTTGGGGAGGGCCGAAAACGAGCAGTACTTC.

This clone was recorded a few times. The chain couples TRBV5-1 to TRBJ2-7, with 8 bases that match TRBD1. The V gene's germline CDR1 is SGHRS and CDR2 YFSETQ. Trimming at V came to 0 bases and at J to 5 bases, leaving 4 bases not matched to a gene. CDR3 length equals 14 residues. In nucleotides, the CDR3 is TGCGCCAGCAGCTTGGCGACAGGGGAGGACGAGCAGTACTTC. It specifies CASSLATGEDEQYF.

This clone was observed a few times. The rearrangement links TRBV10-3 to TRBJ2-7; D is ambiguous. Germline CDR1 ENHRY, CDR2 SYGVKD. V was shortened by 7 bases and J by 7 bases, with 17 bases between the two germline ends. The length of the CDR3 is 13 residues. This CDR3 reads CAINRGGTQEQYF. CDR3 DNA: TGTGCCATCAATAGAGGTGGCACTCAAGAGCAGTACTTC.